Presented here are 17 T cell receptor beta chains from one specimen sequenced in a study of CD8+CD57+ T cells in acquired aplastic anemia. It was patients with CD8+CD57+ cell expansion by flow cytometry who were chosen for sequencing. The use of genomic DNA as template underpinned the TCR beta VDJ and CDR3 profiling. MiXCR, run by TCRdb on the reads, gives a single entry per CDR3 protein. The data contain approximately 260,000 distinct CDR3 sequences, approximately 80% of them singletons. The specimen sequenced was sorted CD4+, CD8+, or CD8+CD57+ T cells (not recorded which) from PBMCs. The receptors were sampled from a human donor with aplastic anemia.

As concerns this clonotype: Because it lacks the conserved phenylalanine or tryptophan at the end, this CDR3 is likely a read error. The limits of the CDR3 on the DNA are not certain, so only TCRdb's listed CDR3 is given. The chain has TRBV9 and TRBJ2-7; TRBD1, the table's D call, lacks a check against the DNA. The CDR3 totals 12 residues, both ends included. The V gene's germline CDR1 is SGDLS and CDR2 YYNGEE. The CDR3 is CASSATLEGGLD.

The genes are TRBV2 and TRBJ1-1; D ambiguous. Trimming left V 7 bases short and J 5 bases short, with 11 bases between. Germline assignment: CDR1 SNHLY and CDR2 FYNNEI. The CDR3 runs to 12 residues. CDR3 DNA sequence: TGTGCCAGCAAATCCCTGGGGACTGAAGCTTTCTTT. This translates into CASKSLGTEAFF.

The chain is built from TRBV7-2 and TRBJ2-3, with a tentative D call TRBD2 (5 bases). The CDR3 is 15 amino acids. Germline V gives CDR1 SGHTA, CDR2 FQGNSA. The germline V and J ends were trimmed by 3 bases and 15 bases, with 25 bases remaining between them. CDR3 sequence reads: CASSFVDGADYAYYF. CDR3 coding DNA: TGTGCCAGCAGCTTCGTAGACGGCGCCGACTATGCGTACTATTTT.

This rearrangement joins TRBV7-2 to TRBJ2-3; no firm D call. The V gene's germline CDR1 is SGHTA and CDR2 FQGNSA. The CDR3 is 14 amino acids. V was clipped by 4 bases and J by 10 bases, with 18 bases between them. CDR3 region: CASSSGSGSPPQYF. CDR3 DNA: TGTGCCAGCAGCTCAGGTTCTGGTTCACCCCCGCAGTATTTT.

This sequence joins TRBV12-3 or TRBV12-4 and TRBJ2-7, with D possibly TRBD2 on 5 matching bases. V lost 5 bases and J lost 6, with 23 bases in between. CDR3 length: 16 residues. The CDR3 nucleotides read TGTGCCAGCAGTATCCCGAGGGTTGCGAACCTGGCCGAGCAGTACGTC. Its translation: CASSIPRVANLAEQYV.

The chain has TRBV15 and TRBJ2-5; no clear D. The CDR3 loop spans 15 amino acids. Trimming pared 1 base from V and 4 bases from J, leaving 13 bases between. The germline V gene encodes CDR1 LNHNV and CDR2 YYDKDF (reference sequence). CDR3 DNA: TGTGCCACCAGCAGAGGCAGCAACCAGAGAGAGACCCAGTACTTC. Translation gives CATSRGSNQRETQYF.

The V gene is TRBV11-3, the J gene TRBJ1-2, with a weak D call TRBD1 (5 bases). V shed 5 bases and J shed 3 bases, with 16 bases lying between them. CDR3 length: 15 amino acids. The germline V gene encodes CDR1 SGHNT and CDR2 YENEEA. Written as DNA, the CDR3 is TGTGCCAGCAGCCTAGTGACGGGACCCGACTATGGCTACACCTTC. Protein: CASSLVTGPDYGYTF.

This clonotype was seen a handful of times. V is TRBV15 and J is TRBJ2-5; D ambiguous. The length of the CDR3 is 12 residues. Germline V gene sequence: CDR1 LNHNV, CDR2 YYDKDF (reference sequence). Trimming took 0 bases from V and 4 from J, leaving 3 bases between them. The CDR3: CATSREGETQYF. The CDR3 nucleotides read TGTGCCACCAGCAGAGAGGGAGAGACCCAGTACTTC.

The sample holds a few counts of this clonotype. V and J are TRBV9 and TRBJ2-7; tentative D call: TRBD1 (6 bases). Germline V gene lookup returns CDR1 SGDLS and CDR2 YYNGEE. The CDR3 contains 9 residues. For the CDR3, the DNA is TGTGCCAGCAGTGAACGTGGACAGGTC. It specifies CASSERGQV.

The chain links TRBV7-3 to TRBJ1-1; D is ambiguous. The CDR3 consists of 15 residues. In germline, CDR1 is SGHTA, CDR2 FQGTGA. The V end was cut by 10 bases, the J end by 0 bases, with 18 bases between. The CDR3 reads CATKPDQRVNTEAFF. The CDR3 coding sequence is TGTGCCACCAAGCCGGACCAGCGTGTGAACACTGAAGCTTTCTTT.

The chain couples TRBV9 to TRBJ2-7; 7 nucleotides agree with TRBD2. CDR1 and CDR2 (germline): SGDLS, YYNGEE. The CDR3 is 18 amino acids. With 4 bases clipped from V and 1 base from J, the junction kept 17 bases outside the gene matches. The chain's CDR3 is CASSFGLADTDTSYEQYV. The CDR3 region has the DNA TGTGCCAGCAGCTTTGGTCTAGCGGACACAGATACGTCCTACGAGCAGTACGTC.

Details on this clonotype: The CDR3 ends on some other residue instead of the conserved phenylalanine or tryptophan, so this is likely a read error. The DNA is left out, because the CDR3 cannot be placed on it with certainty; the CDR3 is given as TCRdb lists it. The chain recombines TRBV7-8 with TRBJ2-3; the table gives TRBD1 as D, unverified against the DNA. Germline V gene sequence: CDR1 SGHVS, CDR2 FQNEAQ. Termini included, the CDR3 measures 13 amino acids. The CDR3 loop is CASSEGGSHDTHY.

Details on this clonotype: A read error may produce the germline difference seen at one junction end. This chain uses TRBV24-1 with TRBJ2-2; D possibly corresponds to TRBD1 (6 bases). The CDR3 consists of 16 residues. Per germline, CDR1 KGHDR and CDR2 SFDVKD. The CDR3 DNA is TGTGCCACCTTGGCAGGGGACACCGGTGGCACCTGGGAGCTGTTTTTT. Its translation is CATLAGDTGGTWELFF.

The genes are TRBV7-6 and TRBJ1-6, with TRBD1 identical over 8 bases. The J segment lost 19 bases and the V segment lost 1 base, leaving 15 bases of the junction unmatched. The CDR3 extends over 15 amino acids. Germline V gives CDR1 SGHVS, CDR2 FNYEAQ. CDR3 loop: CASSLGAGGTADMHF. The DNA for the CDR3 is TGTGCCAGCAGCTTAGGGGCAGGGGGCACCGCAGATATGCACTTT.

Details on this clonotype: Likely a read error: the CDR3 ends without its conserved phenylalanine or tryptophan. The limits of the CDR3 on the DNA are not certain, so only TCRdb's listed CDR3 is given. J is TRBJ2-3 and V is TRBV9; the listed D gene, TRBD1, was not tested against the DNA. Looked up from germline, CDR1 is SGDLS and CDR2 is YYNGEE. Inclusive of both ends, the CDR3 amounts to 13 amino acids. CDR3 sequence reads: CASSAGGASYNSL.

This sequence joins TRBV7-2 and TRBJ1-2; unclear D gene. Germline assignment: CDR1 SGHTA and CDR2 FQGNSA. With 4 bases removed from V and 9 bases from J, the gap between germline ends came to 21 bases. CDR3 length: 15 amino acids. This chain's CDR3 is CASSWGGGPNKRYTF. In DNA, the CDR3 is TGTGCCAGCAGCTGGGGTGGAGGTCCAAACAAGCGCTACACCTTC.

V and J are TRBV4-1 and TRBJ2-5; D gene uncertain. The germline V gene has CDR1 MGHRA and CDR2 YSYEKL. V was clipped by 6 bases and J by 5 bases, with 10 bases between them. This CDR3 is built from 12 residues. The CDR3 loop reads CASSGSVETQYF. In DNA form, the CDR3 reads TGCGCCAGCAGTGGCTCGGTGGAGACCCAGTACTTC.